The rows below give T cell receptor beta chains drawn from one sample of a study of early T cells in non-severe SARS-CoV-2 infection. Each CDR3 protein gets one entry after TCRdb re-called the 5' RACE reads with MiXCR. This table has around 77,000 distinct CDR3 sequences, 13% to 15% appearing once. This specimen consisted of whole blood, obtained at baseline. Every receptor here comes from an adult who was a healthcare worker with PCR-confirmed SARS-CoV-2 infection or an uninfected control (not recorded which). Both conserved end residues are trimmed from each CDR3.

v_call	cdr3_aa
TRBV20-1	SAPPPLSGYMNTEAF
TRBV7-2	ASSRHPGLASQF
TRBV28	ASSPGRNAYEQY
TRBV12-3/TRBV12-4	ASSPNQQGVEGYT
TRBV3-1	ASSQADSYEQY
TRBV28	ASRWGRSQPQH
TRBV27	ASSLGRVVSYNEQF
TRBV20-1	SAARGSSYNEQF
TRBV5-1	ASSKDGHYGYT
TRBV5-4	ASSLVQGAAETQY
TRBV7-3	ASSLGGSGELF
TRBV28	ASRPGPSGELF
TRBV24-1	ATSDHRRSSTDTQY
TRBV19	ASSLDSGTEAF
TRBV12-3/TRBV12-4	ASSLLRGSTEAF
TRBV28	ASSLPGLAGNTGELF
TRBV29-1	SVTKLAGDYNEQF
TRBV7-2	ASSWVAGGNEQF
TRBV12-3/TRBV12-4	ASSLGQSLAGGTDTQY
TRBV5-1	ASSLELANEQF
TRBV20-1	SATQWGVNSPLH
TRBV6-1	ASSEALGRTQY
TRBV28	ASSLSQGNQPQH
TRBV9	ASSVVSRAGMETQY
TRBV7-2	ASSPQHGREKLF
TRBV28	ASSFTLVTQQF
TRBV7-9	ASSLWAGVGHEQY
TRBV6-1	ASSEHIRGTPIAEAF
TRBV6-1	ASTRGPSSYEQY
TRBV7-9	ASSLDDLPEQY
TRBV18	ASSRDTQNTEAF
TRBV13	ASSLYRTGLTEAF
TRBV7-9	ASSRFGEQY
TRBV19	ASSGDSGTHGYT
TRBV19	ASSTLRDNNQETQY
TRBV7-3	ASSLGATGETQY
TRBV28	ASSLNEGTQY
TRBV5-1	ASSSYLGGRTYEQY
TRBV29-1	SVEDGPGGNIQY
TRBV5-1	ASSLVAGSIEQF
TRBV28	ASSPLKGVLAKNIQY
TRBV20-1	SVQRQGAREQY
TRBV30	AWTQGLPTDTQY
TRBV5-8	ASSPAGTGGGDTQY
TRBV28	ASSLLPGSSYNSPLH
TRBV5-1	ASSPEAGGPPDTQY
TRBV6-1	ASRPLRETQY
TRBV29-1	SVALGQSSTDTQY
TRBV7-3	ASSLENRGGYEQY
TRBV11-2	ASSLRTTNTGELF
TRBV3-1	ASRAHQLNTEAF